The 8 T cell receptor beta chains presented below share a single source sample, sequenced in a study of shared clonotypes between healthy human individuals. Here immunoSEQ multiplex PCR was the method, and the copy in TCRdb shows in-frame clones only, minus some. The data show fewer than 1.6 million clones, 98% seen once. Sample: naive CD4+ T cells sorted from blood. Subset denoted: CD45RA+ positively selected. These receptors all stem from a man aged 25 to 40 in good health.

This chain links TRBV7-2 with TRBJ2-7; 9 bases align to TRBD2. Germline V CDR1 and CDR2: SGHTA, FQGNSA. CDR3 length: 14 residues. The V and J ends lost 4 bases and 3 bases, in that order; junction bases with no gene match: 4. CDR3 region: CASSSSGANYEQYF. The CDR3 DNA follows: TGTGCCAGCAGCTCTAGCGGGGCGAACTACGAGCAGTACTTC.

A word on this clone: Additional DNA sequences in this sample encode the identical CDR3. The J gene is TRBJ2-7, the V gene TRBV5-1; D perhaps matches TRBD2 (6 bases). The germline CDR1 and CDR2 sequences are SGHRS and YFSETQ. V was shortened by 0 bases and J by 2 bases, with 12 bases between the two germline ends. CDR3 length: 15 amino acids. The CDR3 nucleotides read TGCGCCAGCAGCTTGGCTGGGACTGCAACCTACGAGCAGTACTTC. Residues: CASSLAGTATYEQYF.

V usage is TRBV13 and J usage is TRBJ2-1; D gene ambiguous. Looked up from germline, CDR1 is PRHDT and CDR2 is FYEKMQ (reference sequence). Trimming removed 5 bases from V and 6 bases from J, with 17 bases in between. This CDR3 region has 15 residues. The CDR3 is CASSRTLGYVNEQFF. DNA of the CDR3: TGTGCCAGCAGCCGCACGTTGGGGTATGTCAATGAGCAGTTCTTC.

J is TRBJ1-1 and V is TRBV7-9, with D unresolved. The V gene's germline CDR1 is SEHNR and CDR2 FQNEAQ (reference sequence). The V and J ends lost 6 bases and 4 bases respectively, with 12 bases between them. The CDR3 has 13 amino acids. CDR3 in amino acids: CASSLTTVTEAFF. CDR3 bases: TGTGCCAGCAGTCTTACGACTGTCACTGAAGCTTTCTTT.

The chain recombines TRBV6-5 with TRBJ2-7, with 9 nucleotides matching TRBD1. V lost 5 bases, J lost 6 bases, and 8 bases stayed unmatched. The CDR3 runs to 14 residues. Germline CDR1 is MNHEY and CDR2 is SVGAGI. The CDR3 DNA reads TGTGCCAGCAGTCGACCGGGACAGGGCTCCGAGCAGTACTTC. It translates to CASSRPGQGSEQYF.

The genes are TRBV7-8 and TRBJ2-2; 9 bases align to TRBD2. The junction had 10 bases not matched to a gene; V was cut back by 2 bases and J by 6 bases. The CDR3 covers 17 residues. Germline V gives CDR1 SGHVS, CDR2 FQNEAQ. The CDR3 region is CASSLLSAGGLAGELFF. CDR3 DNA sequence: TGTGCCAGCAGCTTACTGTCGGCGGGAGGGCTCGCCGGGGAGCTGTTTTTT.

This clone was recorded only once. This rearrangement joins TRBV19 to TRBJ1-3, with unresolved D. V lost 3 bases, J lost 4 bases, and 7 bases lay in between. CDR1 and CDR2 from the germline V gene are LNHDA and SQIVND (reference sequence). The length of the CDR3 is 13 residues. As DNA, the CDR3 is TGTGCCAGTAGTATCGCCAGAGGAAACACCATATATTTT. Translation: CASSIARGNTIYF.

The CDR3 region has the DNA TGTGCCAGCAGCTTAGACAGCTCAAGCTTTCAGCCCCAGCATTTT. This sequence encodes CASSLDSSSFQPQHF. The chain couples TRBV11-2 to TRBJ1-5; D call uncertain. V was trimmed by 0 bases and J by 6 bases, leaving 12 bases between them. The CDR3 extends over 15 amino acids. The V gene's germline CDR1 is SGHAT and CDR2 FQNNGV.